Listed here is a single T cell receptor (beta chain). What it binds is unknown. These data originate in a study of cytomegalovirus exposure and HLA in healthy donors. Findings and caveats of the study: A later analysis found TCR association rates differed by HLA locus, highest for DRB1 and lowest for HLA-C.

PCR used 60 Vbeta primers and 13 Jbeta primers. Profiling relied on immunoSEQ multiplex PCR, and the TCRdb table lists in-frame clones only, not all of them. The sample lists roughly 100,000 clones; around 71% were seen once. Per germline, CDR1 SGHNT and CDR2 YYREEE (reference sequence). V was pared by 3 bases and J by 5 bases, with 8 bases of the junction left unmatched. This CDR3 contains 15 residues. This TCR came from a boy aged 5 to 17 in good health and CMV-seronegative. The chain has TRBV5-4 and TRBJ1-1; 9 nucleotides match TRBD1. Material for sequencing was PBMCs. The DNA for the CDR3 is TGTGCCAGCAGCTGGCCCAGACAGGGGGTTACTGAAGCTTTCTTT. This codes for CASSWPRQGVTEAFF.